This TCR beta chain stems from a study of T cell repertoires in cytomegalovirus infection (dated 2019 in TCRdb). General notes on the study: The HLA type of each donor mattered for the analysis, because public TCR beta signatures pointed to carriage of CMV infection along with the matching HLA type. Results the study describes overall, beyond this receptor: The ex vivo response was dominated by HLA-C-restricted CMV-specific TCR beta clonotypes, which also provided the single most frequent clonotype in two of eight donors. Cumulative frequency of public TCR beta family members discriminated carriers of CMV infection plus the relevant HLA type in this cohort and an independent approximately 350-donor cohort.

This clonotype was detected a few times. Its antigen remains unidentified. No clone much larger than this one lies a single base away; base qualities are absent. Reading from cysteine to phenylalanine, the CDR3 counts 14 amino acids. The CDR3 DNA has 42 bases and is translated from base 1. Via the germline V gene, CDR1 is SGHDT and CDR2 YYEEEE. V gives up 4 bases and J gives up 6 bases, and the segment between their germline ends measures 11 bases. The sequencing machine was an Illumina HiSeq 1500. TCRdb applied fastp at Q25 and MiXCR to the public reads, then kept only in-frame beta chains. Rows are combined by CDR3 protein, so each entry shows the most common genes and DNA. For this sample the table gives 200,000 to 300,000 distinct CDR3 sequences, of which 9.1% were detected only once. The ten largest clones capture roughly 16% of the sample.

Sequencing was carried out using PBMCs. This clonotype originated in a human donor in good health (CMV status not recorded). Some clones in this sample may be carry-over from other donors' samples. The chain couples TRBV5-6 to TRBJ1-6; TRBD1 could be the D gene, as 5 bases match. The CDR3 reads CASSAGPINSPLHF. In nucleotide form, the sequence is TGTGCCAGCAGCGCGGGACCGATTAATTCACCCCTCCACTTT. The entire variable domain, with the stretches around the CDR3 drawn from the reference TRBV5-6 and TRBJ1-6 proteins, is DAGVTQSPTHLIKTRGQQVTLRCSPKSGHDTVSWYQQALGQGPQFIFQYYEEEERQRGNFPDRFSGHQFPNYSSELNVNALLLGDSALYLCASSAGPINSPLHFGNGTRLTVT.